This is a list of T cell receptor beta chains from one sample in a study of identical twins. TCRdb itself ran the 5' RACE reads through MiXCR, one entry per CDR3 protein. This table holds 650,000 to 750,000 distinct CDR3 sequences, approximately 21% found once. These data were also reused for a study on T cells expressing NK-cell markers.

Sequenced sample: PBMCs. These receptor sequences come from a woman between 18 and 30 years old in good health. The CDR3 runs from the conserved cysteine through the conserved F or W. Some rows mark clone size as missing; the rest say once, few, many or name a class of expanded clone.

TRBJ2-7 many TRBV7-9 CASSLRDRTYEQYF
TRBJ1-1 few TRBV14 CASSQVGAGAFF
TRBJ2-7 . TRBV12-3/TRBV12-4 CAIKTGTGDYEQYF
TRBJ2-7 few TRBV29-1 CSVESYEQYF
TRBJ2-2 . TRBV7-9 CASSIISAGELFF
TRBJ2-7 once TRBV20-1 CSGSWGSYEHYF
TRBJ2-7 . TRBV25-1 CASRGSDRDNEQYF
TRBJ1-1 . TRBV12-3/TRBV12-4 CASSLYRMNTEAFF
TRBJ1-1 . TRBV7-9 CASSLFDSNTEAFF
TRBJ2-1 . TRBV21-1 CASSATTPREQFF
TRBJ2-5 many TRBV5-1 CASSMGQGEETQYF
TRBJ2-1 . TRBV5-1 CASSLTPTGQEQFF
TRBJ2-4 . TRBV3-1 CASSQDTSGEVYIQYF
TRBJ2-4 few TRBV12-3/TRBV12-4 CASSSLAGEQYF
TRBJ2-5 . TRBV29-1 CSARDSQETQYF
TRBJ1-5 . TRBV7-9 CASSLLAVARPEPQHF
TRBJ2-1 few TRBV20-1 CSASGSRSYNEQFF
TRBJ1-2 . TRBV18 CASSPRTFMEGYTF
TRBJ2-3 . TRBV12-3/TRBV12-4 CASSYPTGSGRSDTQYF
TRBJ2-1 few TRBV6-6 CASTKRGYNEQFF
TRBJ2-7 few TRBV10-2 CASTGPNYEQYF
TRBJ2-3 many TRBV6-5 CASSSRGGGSTDTQYF
TRBJ2-7 . TRBV21-1 CAKYYEQYF
TRBJ1-2 . TRBV6-1 CASSALNGLGYTF
TRBJ2-7 many TRBV7-2 CASSLSNTYNEQYF
TRBJ2-1 . TRBV20-1 CSARDRLAGGREQFF
TRBJ2-5 . TRBV7-2 CASSRNRGRETQYF